These 21 T cell receptor beta chains share one sample of origin, sequenced in a study of vaccination and CD4 T cells after COVID-19. TCRdb recomputed calls from the PCR reads with MiXCR, one row per CDR3 protein. Of about 15,000 distinct CDR3 sequences in the sample, 69% were seen once. Sequenced here: CD4+ T cells from blood, sampled after SARS-CoV-2 vaccination. Receptors originate from a human donor who had recovered from COVID-19.

The V and J genes are TRBV20-1 and TRBJ1-5; D is uncertain. Germline lookup yields CDR1 DFQATT and CDR2 SNEGSKA (reference sequence). The CDR3 covers 14 residues. Deletions cut 6 bases from V and 0 bases from J, with 12 bases between. CDR3 bases: TGCAGTGCCCTAACCCTCCATAGCAATCAGCCCCAGCATTTT. Protein product: CSALTLHSNQPQHF.

This clonotype was seen once. This chain connects TRBV7-6 to TRBJ2-7; TRBD2 matches at 7 bases. Germline V gene data show CDR1 as SGHVS and CDR2 as FNYEAQ. The CDR3 has 17 residues. Trimming cost V 2 bases and J 1 base; bases outside gene matches: 11. CDR3 protein: CASSLTTSVLVSYEQYF. DNA for the CDR3: TGTGCCAGCAGCTTAACTACTAGCGTTCTGGTGTCCTACGAGCAGTACTTC. The entire variable domain, with the rest obtained from reference TRBV7-6 and TRBJ2-7, is as follows: GAGVSQSPRYKVTKRGQDVALRCDPISGHVSLYWYRQALGQGPEFLTYFNYEAQQDKSGLPNDRFSAERPEGSISTLTIQRTEQRDSAMYRCASSLTTSVLVSYEQYFGPGTRLTVT.

The rearrangement uses TRBV7-2 and TRBJ1-6; D unclear. The germline V and J ends were trimmed by 0 bases and 10 bases, with 13 bases remaining between them. There are 15 residues in the CDR3. The germline gives CDR1 SGHTA, CDR2 FQGNSA. CDR3 in DNA: TGTGCCAGCAGCTTAGCGCAGGCCCCCGGCTCACCCCTCCACTTT. The encoded protein is CASSLAQAPGSPLHF. The full variable domain, in which reference TRBV7-2 and TRBJ1-6 provide the parts outside the CDR3, is GAGVSQSPSNKVTEKGKDVELRCDPISGHTALYWYRQSLGQGLEFLIYFQGNSAPDKSGLPSDRFSAERTGGSVSTLTIQRTQQEDSAVYLCASSLAQAPGSPLHFGNGTRLTVT.

V gene TRBV2 combines with J gene TRBJ1-1; D not resolved. Between the trimmed V and J ends, which lost 3 bases and 5 bases, there was a span of 7 bases. This CDR3 has 12 amino acids. CDR1 and CDR2 from the germline V gene are SNHLY and FYNNEI. CDR3 protein: CASSDLGTEAFF. CDR3 coding DNA: TGTGCCAGCAGTGATCTGGGAACTGAAGCTTTCTTT.

The chain carries TRBV7-9 and TRBJ1-3; the D is unclear. Trimming took 0 bases from V and 4 from J, leaving 1 base between them. The germline gives CDR1 SEHNR, CDR2 FQNEAQ (reference sequence). The CDR3 contains 12 residues. DNA for the CDR3: TGTGCCAGCAGCTTAGCGGGAAACACCATATATTTT. Amino acids: CASSLAGNTIYF.

With regard to this clonotype: The junction shows a germline mismatch at one end, possibly a read error. CDR3 DNA: TGTGCCAGTAGTATAGTTTGGCGGAACGCTGAAGCTTTCTTT. It encodes CASSIVWRNAEAFF. This chain connects TRBV19 to TRBJ1-1; D is unresolved. Germline lookup yields CDR1 LNHDA and CDR2 SQIVND (reference sequence). The CDR3 runs 14 residues.

This clonotype has a handful of counts. This chain links TRBV6-1 with TRBJ2-1, with D possibly being TRBD2 (6 bases). V was trimmed by 7 bases and J by 0 bases, leaving 16 bases between them. This CDR3 has 16 residues. Germline V lookup: CDR1 MNHNS, CDR2 SASEGT. CDR3 sequence: CASTRNSGSSYNEQFF. The CDR3, as DNA: TGTGCCAGCACCCGGAATAGCGGAAGCTCCTACAATGAGCAGTTCTTC.

The DNA of the CDR3 is TGTGCCAGCAGCGCGACTAGCGGGAGGACCGGGGAGCTGTTTTTT. Its protein product is CASSATSGRTGELFF. V gene TRBV7-2 combines with J gene TRBJ2-2; TRBD2 matches at 13 bases. J was trimmed by 5 bases and V by 5 bases; bases with no gene match: 2. The CDR3 runs to 15 residues. From germline, CDR1 is SGHTA and CDR2 FQGNSA.

This clonotype has just a few counts. The chain combines TRBV2 with TRBJ1-2; possible D gene TRBD1, 6 bases. The length of the CDR3 is 17 residues. The germline V gene encodes CDR1 SNHLY and CDR2 FYNNEI. V was trimmed by 4 bases and J by 6 bases, leaving 24 bases between them. The chain's CDR3 is CASSVGLSGALSDGYTF. For the CDR3, the DNA is TGTGCCAGCAGTGTTGGCCTTTCGGGGGCCTTGTCCGATGGCTACACCTTC.

The V gene is TRBV25-1, the J gene TRBJ1-4; the D is unclear. Looked up from germline, CDR1 is MGHDK and CDR2 is SYGVNS. V was trimmed by 1 base and J by 0 bases, leaving 12 bases between them. The CDR3 is 17 residues long. Here the CDR3 reads CASSESRGHTTNEKLFF. The CDR3 bases are TGTGCCAGCAGTGAATCCCGCGGCCATACAACTAATGAAAAACTGTTTTTT.

This CDR3 reads CASRGQRYGYTF. Here the CDR3 DNA reads TGTGCCAGTAGGGGACAGCGTTATGGCTACACCTTC. The chain uses TRBV19 and TRBJ1-2; 7 nucleotides align to TRBD1. The CDR3 has 12 amino acids. Germline V gene lookup returns CDR1 LNHDA and CDR2 SQIVND (reference sequence). The trim removed 6 bases at V and 5 bases at J, leaving 3 bases unmatched.

This clonotype occurred a few times. The chain employs TRBV19 and TRBJ1-5; no clear D gene. The V end lost 6 bases, the J end lost 6 bases, and 12 bases lay between the germline ends. Germline loops: CDR1 LNHDA, CDR2 SQIVND (reference sequence). This CDR3 spans 13 amino acids. CDR3 protein: CASRGRLGQPQHF. In DNA form, the CDR3 reads TGTGCCAGTAGAGGACGCCTGGGTCAGCCCCAGCATTTT. Supplemented by reference TRBV19 and TRBJ1-5, the full variable domain reads DGGITQSPKYLFRKEGQNVTLSCEQNLNHDAMYWYRQDPGQGLRLIYYSQIVNDFQKGDIAEGYSVSREKKESFPLTVTSAQKNPTAFYLCASRGRLGQPQHFGDGTRLSIL.

The chain has TRBV28 and TRBJ1-2; D gene unclear. The CDR3 has 14 residues. V was trimmed by 7 bases and J by 2 bases, leaving 14 bases between them. Germline CDR1 and CDR2: MDHEN and SYDVKM. The CDR3 DNA follows: TGTGCCAGCACCCTAAGGAGATCGAACTATGGCTACACCTTC. Its protein is CASTLRRSNYGYTF.

The chain is built from TRBV19 and TRBJ1-5; 11 bases fit TRBD1. Trimming at V came to 5 bases and at J to 6 bases, leaving 3 bases not matched to a gene. The length of the CDR3 is 14 residues. The germline CDR1 and CDR2 sequences are LNHDA and SQIVND (reference sequence). CDR3 in amino acids: CASSPDRGRQPQHF. CDR3 bases: TGTGCCAGTAGTCCGGACAGGGGGCGTCAGCCCCAGCATTTT.

This chain links TRBV18 with TRBJ2-5; D unresolved. Germline CDR1 KGHSH, CDR2 LQKENI. The CDR3 length is 13 residues. V gave up 0 bases and J gave up 4 bases, with 6 bases separating them. CDR3 loop: CASSPPSGETQYF. The CDR3 nucleotides are TGTGCCAGCTCACCACCGTCGGGAGAGACCCAGTACTTC.

Written as DNA, the CDR3 is TGCGCCAGCAGACGGACAGGAGCCTATGGCTACACCTTC. Protein product: CASRRTGAYGYTF. The V gene is TRBV5-1, the J gene TRBJ1-2, with 7 bases lining up with TRBD1. Germline V CDR1 and CDR2: SGHRS, YFSETQ. The junction had 5 bases not matched to a gene; V was cut back by 5 bases and J by 4 bases. The CDR3 extends over 13 amino acids.

The J gene is TRBJ2-7, the V gene TRBV30; 7 bases map to TRBD2. Germline assignment: CDR1 GTSNPN and CDR2 SVGIG (reference sequence). The CDR3 runs to 18 residues. With V trimmed by 2 bases and J by 3 bases, 19 bases remained unmatched. The DNA for the CDR3 is TGTGCCTGGAGTTGGAGGCTAGCGGACGACCTTACCTTCTACGAGCAGTACTTC. Protein product: CAWSWRLADDLTFYEQYF.

This sequence joins TRBV7-3 and TRBJ1-1, with D unresolved. Trimming pared 5 bases from V and 1 base from J, leaving 8 bases between. This CDR3 comprises 13 residues. The germline V gene encodes CDR1 SGHTA and CDR2 FQGTGA. The CDR3, as DNA: TGTGCCAGCAGCCTTACACAGAACACTGAAGCTTTCTTT. As protein: CASSLTQNTEAFF.

V gene TRBV20-1 combines with J gene TRBJ1-2, with unresolved D. The CDR3 contains 13 residues. V was clipped by 0 bases and J by 13 bases, with 18 bases between them. Per germline, CDR1 DFQATT and CDR2 SNEGSKA (reference sequence). DNA for the CDR3: TGCAGTGCTAGAGATCCTGAGCCAGGTCTCTTCACCTTC. It yields the protein CSARDPEPGLFTF.

The V call is TRBV24-1, the J call TRBJ1-2; D is undetermined. CDR3 size: 16 residues. CDR1 is KGHDR and CDR2 is SFDVKD in the germline V gene. V lost 0 bases, J lost 4 bases, and 14 bases lay in between. CDR3 in amino acids: CATSDLSAAGGYGYTF. CDR3 nucleotide sequence: TGTGCCACCAGTGATTTGTCGGCAGCGGGCGGCTATGGCTACACCTTC.

The genes are TRBV6-1 and TRBJ2-3; D is unclear. Germline-derived CDR1 and CDR2 are MNHNS and SASEGT. This CDR3 has 12 residues. Trimming took 2 bases from V and 4 from J, leaving 4 bases between them. CDR3 residues: CASSERSDTQYF. In DNA, the CDR3 is TGTGCCAGCAGTGAACGGTCAGATACGCAGTATTTT.